This T cell receptor beta chain was recorded in a study of cytomegalovirus exposure and HLA in healthy donors. This CDR3 has 13 amino acids. Germline CDR1 and CDR2: MDHEN and SYDVKM. V lost 7 bases and J lost 5, with 12 bases in between. PCR involved 60 Vbeta and 13 Jbeta primers. The assay was immunoSEQ multiplex PCR, and TCRdb's table has in-frame clones only and misses some. There are about 150,000 clones in the sample; nearly 85% occur only once, and roughly 3.4% lies in the top ten. Comment on this clone: What it binds is unknown.

General study results and limits: Later analysis associated a missense DCLRE1C variant with TCR beta V- and J-gene trimming. Analyzed later, most CMV-associated TCR beta chains appeared HLA-restricted. In all likelihood, a cluster of highly shared sequence variants was a sequencing artifact.

The sample was PBMCs. V usage is TRBV28 and J usage is TRBJ1-5; D is undetermined. The origin of this receptor is a male donor in good health and CMV-seronegative. CDR3 nucleotide sequence: TGTGCCAGCAACCGGTGGAGTTATCAGCCCCAGCATTTT. Protein sequence: CASNRWSYQPQHF.